These 6 T cell receptor beta chains were all obtained from the same sample, sequenced in a study of cytomegalovirus exposure and HLA in healthy donors. 13 Jbeta primers and 60 Vbeta primers were used for the PCR. Libraries were prepared by immunoSEQ multiplex PCR; TCRdb keeps only in-frame clonotypes and omits some of them. The sample shows roughly 230,000 clones, just under 80% of them seen only once. The source material was PBMCs. These receptors all come from a boy between 10 and 17 years old in good health and CMV-seronegative.

This clone was found once. This chain connects TRBV13 to TRBJ2-7, with TRBD2 matching 10 bases. Germline CDR1 PRHDT, CDR2 FYEKMQ (reference sequence). The CDR3 consists of 15 residues. Unmatched junction bases numbered 7, after V lost 4 bases and J lost 4 bases. The CDR3 spells CASSSPAGGLYEQYF. In nucleotides, the CDR3 is TGTGCCAGCAGCTCCCCAGCGGGGGGGCTTTACGAGCAGTACTTC.

J is TRBJ1-2 and V is TRBV6-1, with 7 bases aligning to TRBD1. Germline V gene sequence: CDR1 MNHNS, CDR2 SASEGT. CDR3 length: 14 amino acids. The V and J ends lost 1 base and 8 bases, in that order; junction bases with no gene match: 7. CDR3 region: CASSEVGQGDGYTF. The CDR3 DNA is TGTGCCAGCAGTGAAGTGGGGCAGGGGGACGGCTACACCTTC.

The J gene is TRBJ2-1, the V gene TRBV5-1; 8 bases are a match to TRBD2. CDR3 length equals 15 residues. J was trimmed by 4 bases and V by 0 bases; bases with no gene match: 3. CDR1 and CDR2 (germline): SGHRS, YFSETQ. CDR3 coding DNA: TGCGCCAGCAGCTTGGGTAGCGGGGAGTACAATGAGCAGTTCTTC. It encodes CASSLGSGEYNEQFF.

V and J are TRBV7-9 and TRBJ2-7; 9 nucleotides agree with TRBD2. The V gene's germline CDR1 is SEHNR and CDR2 FQNEAQ (reference sequence). The CDR3 sequence is 18 residues long. The J segment lost 6 bases and the V segment lost 5 bases, leaving 20 bases of the junction unmatched. The CDR3: CASSPSAGGISDIFEQYF. The DNA for the CDR3 is TGTGCCAGCAGCCCCTCCGCGGGAGGGATCTCCGATATCTTCGAGCAGTACTTC. The variable domain in full, with the rest retrieved from reference TRBV7-9 and TRBJ2-7, is DTGVSQNPRHKITKRGQNVTFRCDPISEHNRLYWYRQTLGQGPEFLTYFQNEAQLEKSRLLSDRFSAERPKGSFSTLEIQRTEQGDSAMYLCASSPSAGGISDIFEQYFGPGTRLTVT.

V usage is TRBV7-9 and J usage is TRBJ2-7; 7 bases line up with TRBD1. CDR1 and CDR2 from the germline V gene are SEHNR and FQNEAQ (reference sequence). This CDR3 spans 15 amino acids. J gave up 1 base and V 6 bases, and 9 bases lay outside the gene matches. Written as DNA, the CDR3 is TGTGCCAGCAGGAAAGCCGGGACAGCGTCCTACGAGCAGTACTTC. It is translated as CASRKAGTASYEQYF.

This chain's CDR3 is CASSLLSGRVFDEQFF. The CDR3 DNA reads as TGTGCCAGCAGCTTACTTAGCGGGAGGGTTTTCGATGAGCAGTTCTTC. The chain combines TRBV7-2 with TRBJ2-1; 11 nucleotides match TRBD2. The germline V gene has CDR1 SGHTA and CDR2 FQGNSA. Trimming took 2 bases from V and 8 from J; bases not matched to a gene: 8. The CDR3 sequence is 16 residues long.